A selection of T cell receptor beta chains follows, all from one sample in a study of T cells after yellow fever vaccination. TCRdb passed the 5' RACE reads through MiXCR, listing each CDR3 protein once. The sample holds 620,000 or so distinct CDR3 sequences; about 17% are singletons and the top ten take 15% to 20%. Specimen: PBMCs, collected about 5 days after the first yellow fever vaccination. These receptors all come from a man in his late teens or twenties who received the YFV17D yellow fever vaccine. Each CDR3 is given with its conserved first and last residue. The D gene is left open where the match is weak. Size is stated for part of the rows, as once, few or many counts, or as a class when the clone is expanded.

TGTGCCAGCAGTCCGACAGGGGGCGGTGAGCAGTTCTTC	CASSPTGGGEQFF	.	TRBD1	TRBV12-3/TRBV12-4	TRBJ2-1
TGTGCCAGCAAAACCTTAGCGGCCACCTACGAGCAGTACTTC	CASKTLAATYEQYF	few	.	TRBV2	TRBJ2-7
TGCGCCAGCAGCCAACGCGTGACAGGGGGCTATGGCTACACCTTC	CASSQRVTGGYGYTF	few	TRBD1	TRBV4-3	TRBJ1-2
TGTGCCAGCAGTTTACCCCAGGGACGGGGAGAGACCCAGTACTTC	CASSLPQGRGETQYF	.	.	TRBV28	TRBJ2-5
TGTGCCAGCAGTTTACTTGGAATGTATGAGCAGTTCTTC	CASSLLGMYEQFF	few	.	TRBV28	TRBJ2-1
TGCAGTGCTAGAGATATAGGGACAGCCTACAATGAGCAGTTCTTC	CSARDIGTAYNEQFF	few	TRBD1	TRBV20-1	TRBJ2-1
TGTGCCAGCAGGATGACCGGGACAGCCTATGGCTACACCTTC	CASRMTGTAYGYTF	.	TRBD1	TRBV28	TRBJ1-2
TGTGCCAGTTACTCTCAGGGGTTCTATGAGCAGTTCTTC	CASYSQGFYEQFF	.	.	TRBV6-1	TRBJ2-1
TGTGCCAGCAGCCCCTACTCTCCCCGGGGGCAGTATTTT	CASSPYSPRGQYF	few	.	TRBV14	TRBJ2-3
TGTGCCACCAGTGATTTATGGAATAGCACAGATACGCAGTATTTT	CATSDLWNSTDTQYF	.	.	TRBV24-1	TRBJ2-3
TGCAGTGCTAGTGGGGACACCTCTGGGGCCAACGTCCTGACTTTC	CSASGDTSGANVLTF	few	.	TRBV20-1	TRBJ2-6
TGTGCCAGCTCACCACTCAGCCAACTAGCGGGGGAAGAGACCCAGTACTTC	CASSPLSQLAGEETQYF	.	TRBD2	TRBV18	TRBJ2-5
TGCAGTGCTCCGGGACTAGCGCGGACAGATACGCAGTATTTT	CSAPGLARTDTQYF	many	TRBD2	TRBV20-1	TRBJ2-3
TGCGCCAGCAGCCCCCCCCGACTAGCGGGGGGGCGAGAGACCCAGTACTTC	CASSPPRLAGGRETQYF	few	TRBD2	TRBV4-3	TRBJ2-5
TGCAGTGCTACGTTGCTTCCAACTAATGAAAAACTGTTTTTT	CSATLLPTNEKLFF	few	.	TRBV20-1	TRBJ1-4
TGTGCCAGCAACAACCGGGACAGGGGGCTCAATGAGCAGTTCTTC	CASNNRDRGLNEQFF	few	TRBD1	TRBV7-9	TRBJ2-1
TGTGCCAGCAGTTCGCCGATTAACTATGGCTACACCTTC	CASSSPINYGYTF	few	.	TRBV6-6	TRBJ1-2
TGCAGCGTTGGGGGGCTTGAGCAGTTCTTC	CSVGGLEQFF	many	.	TRBV29-1	TRBJ2-1
TGCGCCAGCAGCTTGGATCCAGGGGGCCGTATGCAGTTCTTC	CASSLDPGGRMQFF	.	TRBD1	TRBV5-1	TRBJ2-1
TGTGCCAGCAGGAAGGGGAGCATTCAGTACTTC	CASRKGSIQYF	.	.	TRBV6-2/TRBV6-3	TRBJ2-4
TGTGCCATCAGTGAGTTTGTGGCTAGCGGGGGCCGCCGGGAAGAGACCCAGTACTTC	CAISEFVASGGRREETQYF	.	TRBD2	TRBV10-3	TRBJ2-5
TGTGCCAGCAGAAACAGGGCCCAGAACACTGAAGCTTTCTTT	CASRNRAQNTEAFF	.	.	TRBV7-2	TRBJ1-1
TGTGCCACCAGTGAGGAGACCGGGACAGCAGCTAACTATGGCTACACCTTC	CATSEETGTAANYGYTF	few	TRBD1	TRBV24-1	TRBJ1-2
TGTGCCAGCAGCTTCGTACAGCTCACAGATACGCAGTATTTT	CASSFVQLTDTQYF	few	.	TRBV11-1	TRBJ2-3
TGTGCCAGCAAACCCGCGGAGAGGAACACTGAAGCTTTCTTT	CASKPAERNTEAFF	.	.	TRBV6-2/TRBV6-3	TRBJ1-1
TGCGCCAGCAGCCATGTGGCTAGGTTCGGGGCCGAGCTGTTTTTT	CASSHVARFGAELFF	.	.	TRBV4-1	TRBJ2-2
TGCAGCGTTCGAAGGGTAAACCCGTCGTTCCAAGAGACCCAGTACTTC	CSVRRVNPSFQETQYF	.	.	TRBV29-1	TRBJ2-5
TGTGCCAGCAGTTACCCCCGGTCAGATTACAATGAGCAGTTCTTC	CASSYPRSDYNEQFF	.	.	TRBV6-2/TRBV6-3	TRBJ2-1
TGTGCCATCAGTGTTGCGTTAGCAGGGGAGGATGGCTACACCTTC	CAISVALAGEDGYTF	few	.	TRBV10-3	TRBJ1-2
TGTGCCAGCAGCCCGAGACAGGGCAGGGGCACCGGGGAGCTGTTTTTT	CASSPRQGRGTGELFF	.	TRBD1	TRBV7-9	TRBJ2-2
TGTGCCAGCAGCCAGGTCGGGAGGGGTTCCTACGAGCAGTACTTC	CASSQVGRGSYEQYF	once	TRBD2	TRBV4-2	TRBJ2-7
TGTGCCAGCAGCCAAGGAATAGGGACAGGGAATGAAAAACTGTTTTTT	CASSQGIGTGNEKLFF	few	TRBD1	TRBV3-1	TRBJ1-4
TGCGCCAGCAGCTCAAGAGGAAGGGCGGACACTGAAGCTTTCTTT	CASSSRGRADTEAFF	.	.	TRBV4-3	TRBJ1-1
TGTGCCAGTAGTATTGGCAGGGCTAGCACCGGGGAGCTGTTTTTT	CASSIGRASTGELFF	.	.	TRBV19	TRBJ2-2
TGTGCCAGTAGTATCTCCAAGAACACTGAAGCTTTCTTT	CASSISKNTEAFF	few	.	TRBV19	TRBJ1-1
TGTGCCAGCTCACCTTTCGACTGGCGAGAGACCCAGTACTTC	CASSPFDWRETQYF	.	.	TRBV18	TRBJ2-5
TGCGCCAGCAGCCAAGATAGGACTAGCGGAACCTACGAGCAGTACTTC	CASSQDRTSGTYEQYF	few	TRBD2	TRBV4-1	TRBJ2-7
TGCGCCAGCAGCCAAGAATTCGGGCGCCCTGAAGCTTTCTTT	CASSQEFGRPEAFF	few	.	TRBV4-3	TRBJ1-1
TGTGCCAGCAGGAAAATTCCGGGCGTCGGGGAGCTGTTTTTT	CASRKIPGVGELFF	many	.	TRBV7-3	TRBJ2-2
TGTGCCAGCAGTTTTCGGTCGCAGGGAACTGGGGTGGATGAGCAGTTCTTC	CASSFRSQGTGVDEQFF	few	.	TRBV12-3/TRBV12-4	TRBJ2-1
TGCGCCAGCAGCGATCTCCCGACAGGGATTACTAGCACAGATACGCAGTATTTT	CASSDLPTGITSTDTQYF	.	TRBD1	TRBV5-1	TRBJ2-3
TGTGCCAGCAGCCACGATAGCGGGGGAGAGACCCAGTACTTC	CASSHDSGGETQYF	few	TRBD2	TRBV4-2	TRBJ2-5
TGCAGCGTGGACCGGGACAGCACCTACGAGCAGTACTTC	CSVDRDSTYEQYF	.	TRBD1	TRBV29-1	TRBJ2-7
TGTGCCAGCAGCTTGGGACAGGGCGTTTGGACTAATGAAAAACTGTTTTTT	CASSLGQGVWTNEKLFF	.	TRBD1	TRBV5-6	TRBJ1-4
TGTGCCAGCAGCCAAGAGGGATTATGGAATCAGCCCCAGCATTTT	CASSQEGLWNQPQHF	few	.	TRBV3-1	TRBJ1-5
TGTGCCATCACCCCAAGTTACTCTGGGGCCAACGTCCTGACTTTC	CAITPSYSGANVLTF	.	.	TRBV10-3	TRBJ2-6
TGTGCCAGCATCCCCGGGGCGTATAGCAATCAGCCCCAGCATTTT	CASIPGAYSNQPQHF	few	.	TRBV6-1	TRBJ1-5
TGCGCCAGCACCAGGGGATCCACCCAAGAGACCCAGTACTTC	CASTRGSTQETQYF	few	.	TRBV5-1	TRBJ2-5
TGCAGCGTTGAAGATCGGGAGCGGGGGGTTGAGACCCAGTACTTC	CSVEDRERGVETQYF	few	TRBD2	TRBV29-1	TRBJ2-5
TGTGCCACCAGTGACCCTCGACGGGGGACCCACGGGGAGCTGTTTTTT	CATSDPRRGTHGELFF	many	.	TRBV24-1	TRBJ2-2
TGTGCCAGCAGCCCCATCTATCGGGGAAGAGAGACCCAGTACTTC	CASSPIYRGRETQYF	once	.	TRBV12-3/TRBV12-4	TRBJ2-5